The 26 T cell receptor beta chains presented below share a single source sample, sequenced in a study of cytomegalovirus exposure and HLA in healthy donors. PCR employed 60 Vbeta and 13 Jbeta primers. TCRdb's table, derived via immunoSEQ multiplex PCR, lists solely in-frame clones and lacks some. The table shows 150,000 to 170,000 clones, with 80% occurring only once. Source material: PBMCs. All receptors come from a man younger than 45 in good health and CMV-seropositive.

The gene calls are TRBV27 and TRBJ1-1; D is possibly TRBD1 (6 bases). With 3 bases removed from V and 8 bases from J, the gap between germline ends came to 16 bases. This CDR3 spans 14 amino acids. Germline V gives CDR1 MNHEY, CDR2 SMNVEV (reference sequence). The CDR3 DNA follows: TGTGCCAGCAGTTTTTTGCCGAGCACAGGGGAAGCTTTCTTT. Its translation is CASSFLPSTGEAFF.

J is TRBJ2-1 and V is TRBV29-1; a possible D gene is TRBD1 (6 bases). Trimming stripped 2 bases from V and 0 bases from J, with 14 bases between. CDR3 size: 16 residues. The germline V gene encodes CDR1 SQVTM and CDR2 ANQGSEA. CDR3 sequence: CSVEPGAGSSYNEQFF. As DNA, the CDR3 is TGCAGCGTTGAACCAGGGGCTGGGAGCTCCTACAATGAGCAGTTCTTC.

As DNA, the CDR3 is TGTGCCAGCAGTTTGGGGCAGGGTGAAAAACTGTTTTTT. Translation gives CASSLGQGEKLFF. This chain links TRBV28 with TRBJ1-4, with TRBD1 as a possible D gene (5 bases). The V end lost 3 bases, the J end lost 7 bases, and 9 bases lay between the germline ends. Germline V gene sequence: CDR1 MDHEN, CDR2 SYDVKM. This CDR3 region has 13 residues.

The chain uses TRBV28 and TRBJ1-5, with 9 bases lining up with TRBD1. V was pared by 3 bases and J by 7 bases, with 7 bases of the junction left unmatched. CDR3 length: 15 residues. Per germline, CDR1 MDHEN and CDR2 SYDVKM. The CDR3 DNA reads as TGTGCCAGCAGTTTCCGGGACAGGGTAAAGCAGCCCCAGCATTTT. This sequence encodes CASSFRDRVKQPQHF.

The chain recombines TRBV25-1 with TRBJ2-7, with 10 bases lining up with TRBD2. The CDR3 is 13 residues long. V trimming: 3 bases; J trimming: 6 bases; junction bases outside the gene matches: 2. Germline V gene sequence: CDR1 MGHDK, CDR2 SYGVNS. CDR3 loop: CASSDLAGVEQYF. In DNA, the CDR3 is TGTGCCAGCAGTGACCTAGCGGGAGTCGAGCAGTACTTC.

The V gene is TRBV19, the J gene TRBJ1-5, with 8 bases fitting TRBD1. Per the germline V gene, CDR1 is LNHDA and CDR2 is SQIVND (reference sequence). This CDR3 comprises 13 residues. Trimming removed 9 bases from V and 6 bases from J; junction bases left unmatched: 7. CDR3 in DNA: TGTGCCAGCGGACAGGGTGAACGTCAGCCCCAGCATTTT. Its protein product is CASGQGERQPQHF. The variable domain in full, completed from reference TRBV19 and TRBJ1-5, reads DGGITQSPKYLFRKEGQNVTLSCEQNLNHDAMYWYRQDPGQGLRLIYYSQIVNDFQKGDIAEGYSVSREKKESFPLTVTSAQKNPTAFYLCASGQGERQPQHFGDGTRLSIL.

The chain joins TRBV7-2 to TRBJ2-1; 7 positions match TRBD1. Looked up from germline, CDR1 is SGHTA and CDR2 is FQGNSA. The CDR3 is 16 residues long. With V trimmed by 5 bases and J by 4 bases, 11 bases remained unmatched. This CDR3 reads CASSQRPGQRYNEQFF. The CDR3 coding sequence is TGTGCCAGCAGCCAAAGGCCGGGACAGCGTTACAATGAGCAGTTCTTC.

The gene calls are TRBV10-3 and TRBJ1-2; D unclear. CDR1 and CDR2 (germline): ENHRY, SYGVKD. The V end lost 10 bases, the J end lost 0 bases, and 21 bases lay between the germline ends. CDR3 length: 16 amino acids. In nucleotides, the CDR3 is TGTGCCACAGACCCCGGGGATGGTTCGGCTAACTATGGCTACACCTTC. It translates to CATDPGDGSANYGYTF.

The chain recombines TRBV28 with TRBJ2-5; perhaps TRBD2 as D (6 bases). Germline V gene lookup returns CDR1 MDHEN and CDR2 SYDVKM. Trimming shortened V by 4 bases and J by 5 bases, and 14 bases separated the two germline ends. This CDR3 contains 14 residues. CDR3 DNA sequence: TGTGCCAGCAGTTCGCTAGGCGCGGGGGAGACCCAGTACTTC. Protein sequence: CASSSLGAGETQYF.

The chain recombines TRBV2 with TRBJ2-5; weak D call: TRBD1 (5 bases). CDR1 and CDR2 from the germline V gene are SNHLY and FYNNEI. The V end lost 3 bases, the J end lost 5 bases, and 13 bases lay between the germline ends. This CDR3 has 14 amino acids. Here the CDR3 DNA reads TGTGCCAGCAGTGACGGAAAGGGGTCGGAGACCCAGTACTTC. It is translated as CASSDGKGSETQYF.

The chain is built from TRBV5-4 and TRBJ2-2, with a weak D call TRBD1 (5 bases). Germline V gene lookup returns CDR1 SGHNT and CDR2 YYREEE (reference sequence). With 1 base removed from V and 2 bases from J, the gap between germline ends came to 9 bases. This CDR3 spans 15 amino acids. The CDR3 loop is CASSLRQLNTGELFF. In DNA form, the CDR3 reads TGTGCCAGCAGCTTGCGACAGCTCAACACCGGGGAGCTGTTTTTT.

The chain employs TRBV15 and TRBJ1-4, with D possibly TRBD1 on 5 matching bases. This CDR3 comprises 16 residues. Germline CDR1 is LNHNV and CDR2 is YYDKDF (reference sequence). With 5 bases removed from V and 6 bases from J, the gap between germline ends came to 19 bases. CDR3 residues: CATSQPDRPRDEKLFF. In nucleotides, the CDR3 is TGTGCCACCAGCCAACCCGACCGGCCCAGGGATGAAAAACTGTTTTTT.

V usage is TRBV5-5 and J usage is TRBJ2-7; 9 bases match TRBD2. V shed 4 bases and J 0 bases; nucleotides not matched to a gene: 11. The CDR3 spans 17 residues. CDR1 and CDR2 from the germline V gene are SGHKS and YYEKEE (reference sequence). CDR3 region: CASSGGGLAGRSYEQYF. In nucleotides, the CDR3 is TGTGCCAGCAGCGGGGGAGGCCTAGCGGGGCGCTCCTACGAGCAGTACTTC.

V gene TRBV18 combines with J gene TRBJ2-1, with 13 bases matching TRBD2. This CDR3 comprises 14 residues. The junction had 2 bases not matched to a gene; V was cut back by 6 bases and J by 6 bases. From germline, CDR1 is KGHSH and CDR2 LQKENI. The CDR3 loop is CASSGLAGVNEQFF. In DNA form, the CDR3 reads TGTGCCAGCTCCGGACTAGCGGGAGTCAATGAGCAGTTCTTC.

The CDR3 nucleotides read TGTGCCAGTAGTACACAGGGGCCCGGACAGTTCTTC. Translating gives CASSTQGPGQFF. V gene TRBV19 combines with J gene TRBJ2-1, with TRBD1 matching over 7 bases. This CDR3 spans 12 amino acids. V was pared by 4 bases and J by 13 bases, with 7 bases of the junction left unmatched. Germline assignment: CDR1 LNHDA and CDR2 SQIVND (reference sequence). The full variable domain, with the rest looked up from reference TRBV19 and TRBJ2-1, is DGGITQSPKYLFRKEGQNVTLSCEQNLNHDAMYWYRQDPGQGLRLIYYSQIVNDFQKGDIAEGYSVSREKKESFPLTVTSAQKNPTAFYLCASSTQGPGQFFGPGTRLTVL.

The rearrangement joins TRBV12-5 to TRBJ2-7, with TRBD2 as a possible D gene (5 bases). This CDR3 comprises 14 residues. Germline V gene data show CDR1 as LGHNT and CDR2 as FRNRAP. Trimming pared 1 base from V and 13 bases from J, leaving 20 bases between. Written as DNA, the CDR3 is TGTGCTAGTGGTTTGGGCCTACGCGGGTTTGAGTTTTACTTC. Translated: CASGLGLRGFEFYF.

This clone was observed a handful of times. The V call is TRBV25-1, the J call TRBJ2-6, with 9 bases aligning to TRBD2. V gave up 7 bases and J gave up 2 bases; unmatched junction bases: 9. The CDR3 has 17 amino acids. Per germline, CDR1 MGHDK and CDR2 SYGVNS. The CDR3 DNA is TGTGCCAGCACAAGGGGGGCTAGCGGGACTGGGGCCAACGTCCTGACTTTC. It yields the protein CASTRGASGTGANVLTF.

This clone has only a few counts. This chain joins TRBV13 and TRBJ2-3; 10 bases agree with TRBD2. The CDR3 contains 18 residues. V gave up 2 bases and J gave up 0 bases; unmatched junction bases: 8. The germline V gene has CDR1 PRHDT and CDR2 FYEKMQ (reference sequence). CDR3 loop: CASSLSTGLADSTDTQYF. DNA of the CDR3: TGTGCCAGCAGCTTATCCACAGGACTAGCGGATAGCACAGATACGCAGTATTTT.

J is TRBJ1-2 and V is TRBV14; D perhaps matches TRBD1 (5 bases). The CDR3 totals 13 residues. Trimming pared 0 bases from V and 3 bases from J, leaving 5 bases between. Germline-derived CDR1 and CDR2 are SGHDN and FVKESK. The CDR3, as DNA: TGTGCCAGCAGCCAAGACAGGGACTATGGCTACACCTTC. Its translation: CASSQDRDYGYTF.

This clone appeared a single time. The V and J genes are TRBV10-3 and TRBJ2-3; TRBD2 agrees at 8 bases. CDR1 and CDR2 from the germline V gene are ENHRY and SYGVKD. V lost 10 bases, J lost 2 bases, and 8 bases stayed unmatched. The CDR3 has 14 amino acids. CDR3 in DNA: TGTGCCACAATACTTAGCGGGAACACAGATACGCAGTATTTT. This translates into CATILSGNTDTQYF.

V is TRBV4-1 and J is TRBJ2-7; D may be TRBD1 (5 bases). Trimming left V 1 base short and J 2 bases short, with 12 bases between. The CDR3 loop spans 15 amino acids. From germline, CDR1 is MGHRA and CDR2 YSYEKL. The chain's CDR3 is CASSQALTAAYEQYF. In DNA, the CDR3 is TGCGCCAGCAGCCAAGCGTTGACAGCCGCCTACGAGCAGTACTTC.

CDR3 DNA: TGTGCCAGCAGGGCCGGGACAGGCAATTCACCCCTCCACTTT. Its protein is CASRAGTGNSPLHF. This chain connects TRBV6-5 to TRBJ1-6; 8 bases agree with TRBD1. This CDR3 has 14 residues. Germline V gene sequence: CDR1 MNHEY, CDR2 SVGAGI. Trimming removed 6 bases from V and 7 bases from J; junction bases left unmatched: 5.

J is TRBJ2-2 and V is TRBV7-9, with 9 bases identical to TRBD2. CDR1 and CDR2 from the germline V gene are SEHNR and FQNEAQ (reference sequence). The V gene end was trimmed by 1 base and the J gene end by 0 bases; junction bases not matched to a gene: 3. The CDR3 spans 17 residues. CDR3 bases: TGTGCCAGCAGCTTAGGGCTAGCGGGACCGAACACCGGGGAGCTGTTTTTT. Translation gives CASSLGLAGPNTGELFF.

Many counts were recorded for this clone. The chain joins TRBV11-2 to TRBJ1-4, with 8 bases aligning to TRBD1. Germline CDR1 is SGHAT and CDR2 is FQNNGV. Trimming cost V 3 bases and J 4 bases; bases outside gene matches: 4. This CDR3 comprises 15 residues. CDR3 in DNA: TGTGCCAGCAGCTTCGGGACAGGCATTAATGAAAAACTGTTTTTT. Its translation: CASSFGTGINEKLFF.

This clone was seen a handful of times. The V call is TRBV5-6, the J call TRBJ2-2; 8 nucleotides align to TRBD2. Losses at the gene ends were 2 bases for V and 4 bases for J; bases not matched to a gene: 7. The CDR3 loop spans 16 amino acids. The germline V gene has CDR1 SGHDT and CDR2 YYEEEE. As DNA, the CDR3 is TGTGCCAGCAGCTTCCCGAGCGGGAGATCCACCGGGGAGCTGTTTTTT. It specifies CASSFPSGRSTGELFF.

V and J are TRBV9 and TRBJ1-4, with 9 bases lining up with TRBD1. V was pared by 4 bases and J by 2 bases, with 6 bases of the junction left unmatched. CDR1 SGDLS and CDR2 YYNGEE come from the germline V gene. There are 16 residues in the CDR3. The CDR3, as DNA: TGTGCCAGCAGCCCGGAAGGACAGGGGACTAATGAAAAACTGTTTTTT. Its translation is CASSPEGQGTNEKLFF.